This TCR beta chain originates from a study of blood T cell repertoires in COVID-19. Study as a whole: T cells, B-cell-depleted T cells, or PBMCs supplied cDNA or gDNA.

V shed 7 bases, J shed 4 bases, and the junction held 17 bases outside the gene matches. CDR1 SNHLY and CDR2 FYNNEI come from the germline V gene. CDR3 size: 17 residues. In the study's own analysis: By means of reference gene primer amplification, nucleated cell counts were estimated. Profiling relied on immunoSEQ multiplex PCR, and the TCRdb table lists in-frame clones only, not all of them. That table is the source of V, J and clone size, and D and trimming were worked out from the DNA. The data show under 200,000 clones, with 90% seen just once and around 0.53% held by the top ten. The receptor was isolated from a man in his forties or fifties with acute or convalescent COVID-19. The sequencing sample was made of peripheral blood. The chain carries TRBV2 and TRBJ2-5, with 8 bases fitting TRBD1. CDR3: CASIRDQGAVFRETQYF. Here the CDR3 DNA reads TGTGCCAGCATCAGAGACCAGGGGGCGGTTTTCCGAGAGACCCAGTACTTC.